There are many counts of the clone carrying this T cell receptor (beta chain). Its specificity is not known. From germline, CDR1 is MNHEY and CDR2 SVGEGT. CDR3 length: 15 residues. V was cut by 6 bases and J by 0 bases, with 12 bases left in between. The sample belongs to a study of T-cell reconstitution after alpha-beta-depleted transplantation in children. Study-wide points: It was reported that alpha-beta T cells came from several hundred expanded graft clones (about two months after transplant). Among T cells one year after transplant, newly produced cells accounted for most counts and diversity.

As it was prepared, the TCRbeta library received unique molecular identifiers. TCRdb called the PCR reads again in MiXCR, with one record for every CDR3 protein. This table holds around 300,000 distinct CDR3 sequences, almost 8% found once. The chain links TRBV6-2 or TRBV6-3 to TRBJ1-3; D is ambiguous. This material consisted of peripheral blood, taken 360 days after TCRalphabeta/CD19-depleted stem cell transplant. The sequence derives from a female patient aged 2-9 years who had a stem cell transplant for Fanconi anemia, so the T cells may come from the graft donor. CDR3 loop: CASSRGGRSGNTIYF. The CDR3 nucleotides are TGTGCCAGCAGCCGGGGTGGACGCTCTGGAAACACCATATATTTT.